This T cell receptor beta chain came from a study of shared clonotypes between healthy human individuals. The wider study: CD8 memory received one plate per donor, CD8 naive two, CD4 memory three and CD4 naive three.

From germline, CDR1 is MGHRA and CDR2 YSYEKL. The CDR3 extends over 17 amino acids. V trimming: 4 bases; J trimming: 0 bases; junction bases outside the gene matches: 5. Source study methods: Filtering differed because ImmunoSEQ produced junction-only sequences that carried no quality scores. Sequenced by immunoSEQ multiplex PCR; TCRdb stores in-frame clones only, minus some. V, J and clone size are taken as reported in that table, and D and trimming were inferred from the DNA itself. Counted here are about 1 million clones, about 70% occurring once; the ten biggest clones make up 1.5%. Sequenced input: memory CD4+ T cells sorted from blood. Subset noted: CD45RA-negative fraction. The gene calls are TRBV4-1 and TRBJ2-6, with TRBD1 identical over 8 bases. The clonotype comes from a man between 18 and 29 years old in good health. The CDR3 loop reads CASSPGQVISGANVLTF. CDR3 nucleotide sequence: TGCGCCAGCAGCCCGGGACAGGTTATCTCTGGGGCCAACGTCCTGACTTTC.